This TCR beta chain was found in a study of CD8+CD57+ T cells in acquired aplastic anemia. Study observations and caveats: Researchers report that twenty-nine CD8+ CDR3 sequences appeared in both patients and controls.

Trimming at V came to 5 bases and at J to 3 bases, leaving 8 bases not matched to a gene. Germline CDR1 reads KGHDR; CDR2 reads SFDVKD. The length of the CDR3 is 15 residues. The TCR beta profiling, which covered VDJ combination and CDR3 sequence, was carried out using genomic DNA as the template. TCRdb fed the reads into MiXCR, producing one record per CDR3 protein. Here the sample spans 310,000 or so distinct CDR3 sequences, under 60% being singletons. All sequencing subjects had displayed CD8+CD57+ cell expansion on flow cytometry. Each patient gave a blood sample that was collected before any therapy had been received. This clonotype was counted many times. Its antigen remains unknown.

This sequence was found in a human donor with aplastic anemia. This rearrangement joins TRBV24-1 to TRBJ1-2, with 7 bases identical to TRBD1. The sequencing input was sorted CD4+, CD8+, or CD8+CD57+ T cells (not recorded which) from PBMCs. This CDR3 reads CATSGPPTGDYGYTF. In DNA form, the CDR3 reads TGTGCCACCAGTGGGCCCCCCACAGGGGACTATGGCTACACCTTC.